These 9 T cell receptor beta chains originate from one sample sequenced in a study of lymphopenia after photon versus proton radiotherapy (dated by TCRdb to between 2017 and 2020). The method behind the library was the immunoSEQ multiplex PCR assay. In TCRdb, the immuneACCESS table is reduced to in-frame sequences with V and J assigned. These tables do not hold every clone; where another copy was compared, an unresolved V gene accounts for under half, and the others remain unexplained. The sample table records 150,000 to 200,000 clones; less than 90% of these occur just once. The top ten clones comprise around 5% of the sample. The specimen was peripheral blood, collected from a patient treated with photon-based radiotherapy. These receptors were taken from a man aged 45-65 years with gastric cancer.

The chain is built from TRBV6-5 and TRBJ2-1, with 7 bases that match TRBD2. V was clipped by 1 base and J by 9 bases; unmatched bases: 3. In germline, CDR1 is MNHEY, CDR2 SVGAGI. CDR3 length: 13 amino acids. CDR3 sequence: CASSYYGGSEQFF. CDR3 sequence (DNA): TGTGCCAGCAGTTACTATGGCGGGAGTGAGCAGTTCTTC.

This chain uses TRBV9 with TRBJ2-1; 10 bases are shared with TRBD2. Unmatched junction bases numbered 4, after V lost 2 bases and J lost 2 bases. The CDR3 runs to 16 residues. The germline V gene encodes CDR1 SGDLS and CDR2 YYNGEE. The CDR3 protein is CASSVLAGDPYNEQFF. In DNA, the CDR3 is TGTGCCAGCAGCGTGCTAGCGGGAGACCCCTACAATGAGCAGTTCTTC.

This chain connects TRBV6-5 to TRBJ2-3, with a weak D call TRBD1 (5 bases). The germline CDR1 and CDR2 sequences are MNHEY and SVGAGI. Trimming left V 8 bases short and J 0 bases short, with 6 bases between. The CDR3 contains 12 residues. The CDR3 sequence: CASGASTDTQYF. The DNA for the CDR3 is TGTGCCAGCGGGGCGAGCACAGATACGCAGTATTTT.

V and J are TRBV5-4 and TRBJ2-2; D ambiguous. V was cut by 1 base and J by 3 bases, with 10 bases left in between. The CDR3 is made up of 15 amino acids. Germline lookup yields CDR1 SGHNT and CDR2 YYREEE (reference sequence). In DNA form, the CDR3 reads TGTGCCAGCAGCTTGTCATCTCTCGACACCGGGGAGCTGTTTTTT. Translating gives CASSLSSLDTGELFF. Looking up the rest from reference TRBV5-4 and TRBJ2-2 gives the full variable domain: ETGVTQSPTHLIKTRGQQVTLRCSSQSGHNTVSWYQQALGQGPQFIFQYYREEENGRGNFPPRFSGLQFPNYSSELNVNALELDDSALYLCASSLSSLDTGELFFGEGSRLTVL.

This clone was seen a single time. The genes are TRBV5-1 and TRBJ2-1; D could derive from TRBD1 or TRBD2 (5 bases each). The CDR3 covers 13 residues. V lost 4 bases and J lost 8, with 13 bases in between. Germline-derived CDR1 and CDR2 are SGHRS and YFSETQ. CDR3 DNA sequence: TGCGCCAGCAGCCCGGGACGAGGGGATGAGCAGTTCTTC. It translates to CASSPGRGDEQFF.

This chain uses TRBV27 with TRBJ1-4, with D possibly matching TRBD1 (6 bases). Germline V lookup: CDR1 MNHEY, CDR2 SMNVEV (reference sequence). The V gene lost 6 bases and the J gene lost 7 bases, with 15 bases spanning the gap. The CDR3 loop spans 14 amino acids. The CDR3 coding sequence is TGTGCCAGCAGGGATGGGGGCGGGGGTGAAAAACTGTTTTTT. Amino acid sequence: CASRDGGGGEKLFF.

This clone appeared a single time. The V and J genes are TRBV13 and TRBJ1-3; possibly TRBD1 for D (6 bases). CDR1 and CDR2 (germline): PRHDT, FYEKMQ (reference sequence). The germline V and J ends were trimmed by 6 bases and 0 bases, with 12 bases remaining between them. The CDR3 runs to 15 residues. The DNA of the CDR3 is TGTGCCAGCAGAGCCAGGGGAAACTCTGGAAACACCATATATTTT. Its protein is CASRARGNSGNTIYF.

The chain couples TRBV10-2 to TRBJ2-7, with 7 bases that match TRBD2. The V and J ends lost 3 bases and 2 bases, in that order; junction bases with no gene match: 7. Looked up from germline, CDR1 is WSHSY and CDR2 is SAAADI. The CDR3 loop spans 15 amino acids. For the CDR3, the DNA is TGCGCCAGCAGTGATTTGGGGGGGGGAACCTACGAGCAGTACTTC. Protein: CASSDLGGGTYEQYF.

The J gene is TRBJ1-2, the V gene TRBV6-5; D remains ambiguous. CDR3 length: 15 amino acids. Trimming shortened V by 6 bases and J by 4 bases, and 18 bases separated the two germline ends. Germline V lookup: CDR1 MNHEY, CDR2 SVGAGI. CDR3 bases: TGTGCCAGCAGAACGCTTGGGAAAGGGCCCTATGGCTACACCTTC. This codes for CASRTLGKGPYGYTF.